The 18 T cell receptor beta chains below were found in one sample sequenced in a study of neoadjuvant anti-PD-1 for oral cavity cancer. Assay: immunoSEQ multiplex PCR; the TCRdb copy retains only in-frame clones and omits some. The data show some 31,000 clones, with about 80% seen just once and about 3.4% held by the top ten. The sample's time point: after neoadjuvant nivolumab, at surgical resection. This specimen was PBMCs, taken after nivolumab (anti-PD-1) treatment. These receptors all come from a person between 40 and 85 years old with oral cavity squamous cell carcinoma.

This chain uses TRBV4-3 with TRBJ2-5, with a possible D match to TRBD1 (6 bases). Germline V lookup: CDR1 LGHNA, CDR2 YSLEER. Between the trimmed V and J ends, which lost 6 bases and 5 bases, there was a span of 13 bases. The CDR3 covers 13 residues. The CDR3 loop reads CASRHTGSETQYF. The CDR3 DNA reads as TGCGCCAGCAGACATACAGGGTCGGAGACCCAGTACTTC.

The chain employs TRBV28 and TRBJ1-1, with unresolved D. CDR3 length equals 11 residues. The germline V gene encodes CDR1 MDHEN and CDR2 SYDVKM. CDR3 sequence reads: CATSYRTEAFF. The CDR3 DNA sequence: TGTGCAACATCGTACCGGACTGAAGCTTTCTTT.

The CDR3 region is CASSDSTRGAPYNEQFF. Here the CDR3 DNA reads TGCGCCAGCAGTGACTCGACGAGGGGGGCCCCCTACAATGAGCAGTTCTTC. This sequence joins TRBV10-2 and TRBJ2-1, with D possibly being TRBD1 or TRBD2 (6 bases each). This CDR3 has 17 amino acids. V gave up 3 bases and J gave up 2 bases, with 17 bases separating them. CDR1 WSHSY and CDR2 SAAADI come from the germline V gene.

The chain is built from TRBV6-5 and TRBJ1-1; D gene unclear. The CDR3 totals 13 residues. Germline loops: CDR1 MNHEY, CDR2 SVGAGI. V was trimmed by 1 base and J by 5 bases, leaving 8 bases between them. As DNA, the CDR3 is TGTGCCAGCAGTTACTACCGTGGGACTGAAGCTTTCTTT. This encodes CASSYYRGTEAFF.

This clone occurred a few times. The V and J genes are TRBV6-1 and TRBJ1-2; perhaps TRBD1 as D (6 bases). This CDR3 is built from 14 residues. The germline CDR1 and CDR2 sequences are MNHNS and SASEGT. V was cut by 2 bases and J by 5 bases, with 12 bases left in between. The CDR3 region is CASSELGARYGYTF. The CDR3 nucleotides read TGTGCCAGCAGTGAACTGGGGGCGCGGTATGGCTACACCTTC.

The V gene is TRBV5-4, the J gene TRBJ2-1; D is perhaps TRBD2 (5 bases). The V end was cut by 3 bases, the J end by 3 bases, with 19 bases between. Germline V gives CDR1 SGHNT, CDR2 YYREEE (reference sequence). The CDR3 extends over 17 amino acids. The CDR3 DNA follows: TGTGCCAGCAGCTCTACCAGAAAAGGAGGCTTCTACAATGAGCAGTTCTTC. Its protein is CASSSTRKGGFYNEQFF.

The chain carries TRBV6-1 and TRBJ2-7; D remains ambiguous. In germline, CDR1 is MNHNS, CDR2 SASEGT. With 5 bases removed from V and 4 bases from J, the gap between germline ends came to 12 bases. This CDR3 is 13 amino acids long. The CDR3 sequence is CASSSNKEYEQYF. CDR3 bases: TGTGCCAGCAGTTCCAACAAAGAATACGAGCAGTACTTC.

This sequence joins TRBV25-1 and TRBJ2-2; 9 bases are a match to TRBD1. V lost 7 bases and J lost 6; bases outside the gene matches: 9. This CDR3 contains 15 residues. Germline CDR1 MGHDK, CDR2 SYGVNS. As DNA, the CDR3 is TGTGCCAGCACCCTAGGGACAGGGCGCCCCGGGGAGCTGTTTTTT. The encoded protein is CASTLGTGRPGELFF.

V is TRBV27 and J is TRBJ2-7; 7 nucleotides agree with TRBD1. Germline V gene lookup returns CDR1 MNHEY and CDR2 SMNVEV (reference sequence). Trimming cost V 3 bases and J 0 bases; bases outside gene matches: 17. The CDR3 runs 19 residues. The CDR3 DNA follows: TGTGCCAGCAGTTTCCATGGACAGGTTAAACCCTCAAGCTCCTACGAGCAGTACTTC. This encodes CASSFHGQVKPSSSYEQYF.

This chain connects TRBV10-3 to TRBJ2-2, with a possible D match to TRBD1 (6 bases). CDR1 is ENHRY and CDR2 is SYGVKD in the germline V gene. V lost 3 bases, J lost 3 bases, and 20 bases lay in between. The CDR3 contains 18 residues. CDR3 coding DNA: TGTGCCATCAGTGAACCAGACCACAGGGTCAAGGACACCGGGGAGCTGTTTTTT. Translating it yields CAISEPDHRVKDTGELFF.

This chain uses TRBV4-3 with TRBJ1-1; D not certain. CDR3 length: 16 residues. Germline V gene sequence: CDR1 LGHNA, CDR2 YSLEER. Trimming took off 4 bases at V and 4 bases at J, with 19 bases between the two ends. This CDR3 reads CASSPSKSGISTEAFF. The CDR3 region has the DNA TGCGCCAGCAGCCCCTCAAAGTCGGGGATTTCCACTGAAGCTTTCTTT.

The chain carries TRBV6-1 and TRBJ1-4; tentatively, D is TRBD1 (5 bases). V was trimmed by 5 bases and J by 3 bases, leaving 13 bases between them. This CDR3 region has 15 residues. The germline V gene has CDR1 MNHNS and CDR2 SASEGT. The CDR3, as DNA: TGTGCCAGCAGTAACTTACAGGCCTCTAATGAAAAACTGTTTTTT. Protein: CASSNLQASNEKLFF.

The rearrangement joins TRBV9 to TRBJ2-7; 9 positions match TRBD1. V shed 3 bases, J shed 0 bases, and the junction held 7 bases outside the gene matches. CDR1 and CDR2 (germline): SGDLS, YYNGEE. The CDR3 sequence is 16 residues long. CDR3 sequence: CASSATGTGSSYEQYF. CDR3 coding DNA: TGTGCCAGCAGCGCGACCGGGACAGGGAGCTCCTACGAGCAGTACTTC.

The V and J genes are TRBV9 and TRBJ2-1, with TRBD2 identical over 7 bases. CDR1 is SGDLS, CDR2 YYNGEE, per germline. V trimming: 0 bases; J trimming: 5 bases; junction bases outside the gene matches: 11. The CDR3 loop spans 17 amino acids. This chain's CDR3 is CASSVEEGGAGDNEQFF. In DNA form, the CDR3 reads TGTGCCAGCAGCGTAGAGGAGGGAGGGGCGGGGGACAATGAGCAGTTCTTC.

The sample holds a few counts of this clone. The chain couples TRBV30 to TRBJ1-6; no reliable D call. The germline V and J ends were trimmed by 2 bases and 5 bases, with 16 bases remaining between them. Germline values: CDR1 GTSNPN, CDR2 SVGIG (reference sequence). This CDR3 region has 16 residues. The CDR3 is CAWSSLLDRHNSPLHF. As DNA, the CDR3 is TGTGCCTGGAGTTCCCTACTAGACCGTCATAATTCACCCCTCCACTTT.

V and J are TRBV19 and TRBJ2-1, with TRBD2 as a possible D gene (6 bases). Germline assignment: CDR1 LNHDA and CDR2 SQIVND (reference sequence). This CDR3 contains 16 residues. Deletions cut 3 bases from V and 8 bases from J, with 20 bases between. CDR3 nucleotides: TGTGCCAGTAGTATGGGGCGGGGCCCCCCTCGCGATGAGCAGTTCTTC. Translation: CASSMGRGPPRDEQFF.

Only one count was recorded for this clone. V usage is TRBV28 and J usage is TRBJ2-2, with TRBD1 matching 7 bases. CDR1 MDHEN and CDR2 SYDVKM come from the germline V gene. Trimming removed 5 bases from V and 4 bases from J; junction bases left unmatched: 13. The CDR3 sequence is 17 residues long. CDR3 sequence (DNA): TGTGCCAGCAGTCTCCCTGATAGGGGGCTTAGCACCGGGGAGCTGTTTTTT. Its translation is CASSLPDRGLSTGELFF.

The chain employs TRBV7-6 and TRBJ2-1, with D perhaps matching TRBD1 (7 bases). Germline-derived CDR1 and CDR2 are SGHVS and FNYEAQ. V shed 5 bases and J shed 1 base, with 15 bases lying between them. The CDR3 contains 16 residues. CDR3 DNA: TGTGCCAGCAGCCCTAGGGGGGACAGATCCTACAATGAGCAGTTCTTC. This translates into CASSPRGDRSYNEQFF.